Only a few counts were recorded for the clone carrying this T cell receptor (beta chain). These data are taken from a study of blood T cell repertoires in COVID-19. V was shortened by 4 bases and J by 11 bases, with 18 bases between the two germline ends. This CDR3 has 13 amino acids. Germline lookup yields CDR1 SGHRS and CDR2 YFSETQ. Here immunoSEQ multiplex PCR was the method, and the copy in TCRdb shows in-frame clones only, minus some. The data contain around 150,000 clones, 87% of them singletons. This chain connects TRBV5-1 to TRBJ1-1, with D maybe TRBD1 (6 bases). The sequence came from a human donor in a cohort sampled during active COVID-19. Sequenced: peripheral blood. The CDR3 DNA reads TGCGCCAGCAGCCCCGGGACAACCAGAATCGCTTTCTTT. Its translation: CASSPGTTRIAFF. Looking up the rest from reference TRBV5-1 and TRBJ1-1 gives the full variable domain: KAGVTQTPRYLIKTRGQQVTLSCSPISGHRSVSWYQQTPGQGLQFLFEYFSETQRNKGNFPGRFSGRQFSNSRSEMNVSTLELGDSALYLCASSPGTTRIAFFGQGTRLTVV.